One and the same sample provided the 31 T cell receptor beta chains below, sequenced in a study of shared clonotypes between healthy human individuals. TCRdb keeps only in-frame clones here, not all; method: immunoSEQ multiplex PCR. The sample includes under 1 million clones, just over 95% of them seen just once. Naive CD8 cells, CD45RO-negative and positively selected for CCR7, excluded terminally differentiated effector memory CD45RA+ cells. Sequenced material: naive CD8+ T cells sorted from blood. These receptor sequences come from a young man in good health.

The chain carries TRBV9 and TRBJ2-1; D remains ambiguous. The CDR3 is 14 amino acids. In germline, CDR1 is SGDLS, CDR2 YYNGEE. The ends were cut back, 4 bases at V and 0 bases at J, with 8 bases in the middle. The CDR3 protein is CASSSPVSYNEQFF. The CDR3 nucleotides are TGTGCCAGCAGCTCCCCGGTCTCCTACAATGAGCAGTTCTTC.

The chain has TRBV21-1 and TRBJ2-1; the D segment call TRBD1 is taken from the table without a DNA check. TRBV21-1 is tagged as a pseudogene. The CDR3 length is 15 residues. In DNA form, the CDR3 reads TGTGCCAGCAGATGTATCTGGGGCTGGTACAATGAGCAGTTCTTC. Encoded protein: CASRCIWGWYNEQFF.

This chain uses TRBV5-5 with TRBJ2-5; 9 bases are a match to TRBD2. Trimming took 6 bases from V and 1 from J; bases not matched to a gene: 13. The CDR3 is 17 residues long. Germline V CDR1 and CDR2: SGHKS, YYEKEE (reference sequence). CDR3: CASNAYAGLATQETQYF. The CDR3 region has the DNA TGTGCCAGCAATGCTTATGCGGGACTAGCAACCCAAGAGACCCAGTACTTC.

The J gene is TRBJ1-1, the V gene TRBV10-3; D remains unclear. Between the trimmed V and J ends, which lost 7 bases and 6 bases, there was a span of 15 bases. The CDR3 length is 13 residues. Germline loops: CDR1 ENHRY, CDR2 SYGVKD. CDR3 coding DNA: TGTGCCATCAAGGCGAGGGAGTGGGCTGAAGCTTTCTTT. It translates to CAIKAREWAEAFF.

The rearrangement links TRBV6-1 to TRBJ2-7; 7 bases are a match to TRBD2. Germline values: CDR1 MNHNS, CDR2 SASEGT. J lost 2 bases, V lost 11 bases, and 9 bases had no gene match. The CDR3 runs to 13 residues. The CDR3 nucleotides are TGTGCCGGGGGGGAGGGTGGAGCCTACGAGCAGTACTTC. Protein: CAGGEGGAYEQYF.

CDR3 amino acids: CASSYLVGDNEQFF. The CDR3 nucleotides read TGTGCCAGCAGTTACCTCGTGGGAGACAATGAGCAGTTCTTC. The V call is TRBV6-6, the J call TRBJ2-1; D possibly corresponds to TRBD2 (5 bases). This CDR3 has 14 residues. Germline V gene data show CDR1 as MNHNY and CDR2 as SVGAGI (reference sequence). V was pared by 2 bases and J by 5 bases, with 10 bases between.

The rearrangement joins TRBV27 to TRBJ2-1, with TRBD2 as a possible D gene (5 bases). The CDR3 sequence is 16 residues long. V was clipped by 1 base and J by 0 bases, with 10 bases between them. CDR1 is MNHEY and CDR2 is SMNVEV in the germline V gene (reference sequence). CDR3 protein: CASSLLGSLSYNEQFF. The DNA for the CDR3 is TGTGCCAGCAGTTTATTGGGGAGTCTCTCCTACAATGAGCAGTTCTTC.

The rearrangement joins TRBV29-1 to TRBJ2-2; 10 bases are a match to TRBD2. The CDR3 contains 15 residues. Germline trimming cut 6 bases from V and 5 bases from J; bases unmatched to any gene: 9. Germline V gene lookup returns CDR1 SQVTM and CDR2 ANQGSEA. This chain's CDR3 is CSVRPSGRGTGELFF. CDR3 bases: TGCAGCGTAAGGCCCAGCGGGAGGGGAACCGGGGAGCTGTTTTTT.

The V gene is TRBV7-9, the J gene TRBJ2-3; 7 bases are a match to TRBD1. V was clipped by 1 base and J by 2 bases; unmatched bases: 6. The germline V gene encodes CDR1 SEHNR and CDR2 FQNEAQ (reference sequence). This CDR3 region has 16 residues. Here the CDR3 reads CASSLGQGISTDTQYF. CDR3 DNA: TGTGCCAGCAGCTTAGGACAGGGTATTTCCACAGATACGCAGTATTTT.

Concerning this clone itself: At the DNA level, this CDR3 is encoded by other sequences in the same sample as well. In DNA, the CDR3 is TGTGCCAGCAGTTTGGGGGACTCCTACGAGCAGTACTTC. As protein: CASSLGDSYEQYF. This sequence joins TRBV28 and TRBJ2-7, with D possibly being TRBD1 or TRBD2 (5 bases each). The CDR3 is 13 amino acids. Trimming removed 3 bases from V and 0 bases from J, with 6 bases in between. Germline V gene data show CDR1 as MDHEN and CDR2 as SYDVKM.

This chain joins TRBV7-2 and TRBJ1-2; D is ambiguous. The CDR3 loop spans 15 amino acids. Germline V CDR1 and CDR2: SGHTA, FQGNSA. V dropped 11 bases and J dropped 0 bases, with 19 bases sitting between them. The DNA of the CDR3 is TGTGCCCTACACGGAGGGAGCTTAGCTAACTATGGCTACACCTTC. This gives the protein CALHGGSLANYGYTF.

This chain links TRBV28 with TRBJ2-1; D may be TRBD1 or TRBD2 (5 bases each). Trimming left V 7 bases short and J 10 bases short, with 23 bases between. The CDR3 spans 15 residues. Germline CDR1 reads MDHEN; CDR2 reads SYDVKM. The CDR3: CASTPPGTLRFEQFF. CDR3 nucleotide sequence: TGTGCCAGCACCCCCCCCGGGACCTTACGTTTCGAGCAGTTCTTC.

The rearrangement uses TRBV15 and TRBJ2-1; 7 positions match TRBD1. V gave up 1 base and J gave up 8 bases; unmatched junction bases: 5. The CDR3 length is 14 residues. Per the germline V gene, CDR1 is LNHNV and CDR2 is YYDKDF (reference sequence). The CDR3 loop reads CATSRGTGWDEQFF. CDR3 nucleotide sequence: TGTGCCACCAGCAGAGGGACAGGCTGGGATGAGCAGTTCTTC.

The chain couples TRBV9 to TRBJ2-5, with D possibly being TRBD2 (5 bases). Trimming took 0 bases from V and 5 from J, leaving 11 bases between them. The CDR3 has 14 residues. Looked up from germline, CDR1 is SGDLS and CDR2 is YYNGEE. CDR3 DNA sequence: TGTGCCAGCAGCGTAGATGGACTCCGGGAGACCCAGTACTTC. Its translation is CASSVDGLRETQYF.

A note on this clone: The same CDR3 also results from other DNA sequences found in this sample. The CDR3 sequence: CASSPGLYNEQFF. For the CDR3, the DNA is TGTGCCAGCAGCCCGGGACTATACAATGAGCAGTTCTTC. The rearrangement joins TRBV5-4 to TRBJ2-1; TRBD2 aligns across 7 bases. J was trimmed by 4 bases and V by 4 bases; bases with no gene match: 2. The CDR3 has 13 amino acids. Germline CDR1 is SGHNT and CDR2 is YYREEE (reference sequence).

The gene calls are TRBV5-6 and TRBJ2-1; 12 nucleotides match TRBD1. V dropped 2 bases and J dropped 9; count of bases not matched to a gene: 9. The CDR3 has 16 residues. Germline CDR1 SGHDT, CDR2 YYEEEE. The CDR3 nucleotides read TGTGCCAGCAGCTTTTCCGGGACAGGGGGCTGGGGTGAGCAGTTCTTC. As protein: CASSFSGTGGWGEQFF.

The V gene is TRBV2, the J gene TRBJ1-1; maybe TRBD1 (6 bases). Germline V gene data show CDR1 as SNHLY and CDR2 as FYNNEI. CDR3 size: 16 residues. V lost 10 bases and J 2 bases, leaving 23 bases between the germline ends. For the CDR3, the DNA is TGTGCCACCGGAAGCCTTACGACAGGCCGAAACACTGAAGCTTTCTTT. Translating it yields CATGSLTTGRNTEAFF.

The chain has TRBV7-9 and TRBJ2-7, with 12 bases that match TRBD2. The germline V gene encodes CDR1 SEHNR and CDR2 FQNEAQ (reference sequence). This CDR3 has 16 residues. V shed 5 bases and J 0 bases; nucleotides not matched to a gene: 5. The CDR3 region has the DNA TGTGCCAGCAGCGTCGGACTAGCGGGGAGCTCCTACGAGCAGTACTTC. Its protein product is CASSVGLAGSSYEQYF.

This chain joins TRBV7-9 and TRBJ2-7; tentative D call: TRBD1 (5 bases). Germline-derived CDR1 and CDR2 are SEHNR and FQNEAQ (reference sequence). This CDR3 region has 13 residues. V lost 5 bases to trimming and J lost 6 bases, with 14 bases between them. In DNA, the CDR3 is TGTGCCAGCAGCCGTGGGGCCCCAGGCGAGCAGTACTTC. This translates into CASSRGAPGEQYF.

The chain links TRBV27 to TRBJ2-1, with D perhaps TRBD2 (5 bases). The V gene's germline CDR1 is MNHEY and CDR2 SMNVEV (reference sequence). This CDR3 comprises 16 residues. Trimming removed 5 bases from V and 0 bases from J, with 14 bases in between. CDR3 protein: CASSVLDRSSYNEQFF. Written as DNA, the CDR3 is TGTGCCAGCAGTGTACTAGATAGAAGCTCCTACAATGAGCAGTTCTTC.

The CDR3 here is CASSLTMSSTQTQYF. The CDR3 coding sequence is TGTGCCAGCAGCTTAACCATGTCGAGCACCCAGACCCAGTACTTC. The chain links TRBV7-3 to TRBJ2-5; no definite D call. The CDR3 loop spans 15 amino acids. Germline CDR1 SGHTA, CDR2 FQGTGA. Deletions cut 0 bases from V and 6 bases from J, with 14 bases between.

J is TRBJ1-2 and V is TRBV27, with D perhaps TRBD1 (5 bases). The CDR3 loop spans 13 amino acids. Trimming pared 3 bases from V and 4 bases from J, leaving 9 bases between. Per germline, CDR1 MNHEY and CDR2 SMNVEV (reference sequence). CDR3 DNA sequence: TGTGCCAGCAGTTTGGGACTGAGCTATGGCTACACCTTC. This gives the protein CASSLGLSYGYTF.

V is TRBV7-9 and J is TRBJ2-3; perhaps TRBD2 as D (6 bases). This CDR3 is built from 16 residues. From germline, CDR1 is SEHNR and CDR2 FQNEAQ (reference sequence). V lost 5 bases and J lost 2, with 17 bases in between. The CDR3 here is CASSPFGRDDTDTQYF. The DNA for the CDR3 is TGTGCCAGCAGCCCCTTCGGGCGGGATGACACAGATACGCAGTATTTT.

The CDR3 DNA is TGTGCCAGCAGACGGGACAGGGGGACAACTAATGAAAAACTGTTTTTT. Its protein product is CASRRDRGTTNEKLFF. This rearrangement joins TRBV7-9 to TRBJ1-4; 11 nucleotides line up with TRBD1. This CDR3 has 16 residues. Trimming cost V 6 bases and J 0 bases; bases outside gene matches: 3. Germline V lookup: CDR1 SEHNR, CDR2 FQNEAQ (reference sequence).

The chain combines TRBV7-8 with TRBJ2-2; D gene uncertain. Germline-derived CDR1 and CDR2 are SGHVS and FQNEAQ. The CDR3 totals 16 residues. Trimming cost V 4 bases and J 2 bases, with 14 bases left between them. The CDR3 is CASSSILGYNTGELFF. The CDR3 DNA reads as TGTGCCAGCAGCTCTATCCTAGGGTATAACACCGGGGAGCTGTTTTTT.

V usage is TRBV10-3 and J usage is TRBJ1-1; D possibly corresponds to TRBD1 (5 bases). The V and J ends lost 0 bases and 0 bases respectively, with 11 bases between them. The CDR3 is made up of 16 amino acids. Germline V gene data show CDR1 as ENHRY and CDR2 as SYGVKD. As DNA, the CDR3 is TGTGCCATCAGTGAGTCATCAGGGCTAATGAACACTGAAGCTTTCTTT. This encodes CAISESSGLMNTEAFF.

This chain connects TRBV4-1 to TRBJ2-3; D gene ambiguous. The germline gives CDR1 MGHRA, CDR2 YSYEKL. The CDR3 contains 14 residues. Trimming cost V 1 base and J 1 base, with 6 bases left between them. CDR3 bases: TGCGCCAGCAGCCAAGTTCAGGGCACAGATACGCAGTATTTT. Its translation is CASSQVQGTDTQYF.

V is TRBV7-8 and J is TRBJ2-7; 9 nucleotides align to TRBD2. Germline V gene sequence: CDR1 SGHVS, CDR2 FQNEAQ. Losses at the gene ends were 1 base for V and 6 bases for J; bases not matched to a gene: 7. CDR3 size: 15 residues. CDR3 sequence: CASSLVGSGSFEQYF. The CDR3 bases are TGTGCCAGCAGCTTAGTAGGTAGCGGGAGCTTCGAGCAGTACTTC.

V is TRBV9 and J is TRBJ2-3; weak D call: TRBD2 (6 bases). Germline-derived CDR1 and CDR2 are SGDLS and YYNGEE. V lost 7 bases, J lost 2 bases, and 11 bases lay in between. The CDR3 extends over 13 amino acids. The CDR3 loop is CASGTPNTDTQYF. The CDR3 bases are TGTGCCAGCGGGACTCCAAACACAGATACGCAGTATTTT.

The V call is TRBV14, the J call TRBJ2-1; D remains unclear. The V end lost 1 base, the J end lost 8 bases, and 9 bases lay between the germline ends. CDR1 and CDR2 (germline): SGHDN, FVKESK. This CDR3 is 13 amino acids long. Here the CDR3 reads CASSQALEHEQFF. In DNA, the CDR3 is TGTGCCAGCAGCCAAGCCTTGGAACATGAGCAGTTCTTC.

This clone has only one observation. The chain has TRBV27 and TRBJ2-3, with D perhaps matching TRBD1 or TRBD2 (5 bases each). The CDR3 contains 14 residues. CDR1 is MNHEY and CDR2 is SMNVEV in the germline V gene (reference sequence). V dropped 3 bases and J dropped 2 bases, with 9 bases sitting between them. CDR3 region: CASSFGDATDTQYF. CDR3 DNA: TGTGCCAGCAGTTTTGGGGACGCCACAGATACGCAGTATTTT.